This TCR beta chain stems from a study of shared clonotypes between healthy human individuals. The naive CD8 subset, CD45RO-negative cells positively selected for CCR7, excluded terminally differentiated effector memory CD45RA+ cells. This CDR3 comprises 13 residues. Between the trimmed V and J ends, which lost 7 bases and 2 bases, there was a span of 12 bases. The V gene's germline CDR1 is MNHNS and CDR2 SASEGT. Profiling relied on immunoSEQ multiplex PCR, and the TCRdb table lists in-frame clones only, not all of them. The sample records about 680,000 clones, about 90% being singletons. The J gene is TRBJ2-7, the V gene TRBV6-1; TRBD1 or TRBD2 may be the D gene (5 bases each). The source is a man aged 25-45 years in good health. Sequences were obtained from naive CD8+ T cells sorted from blood. DNA of the CDR3: TGTGCCAGCAACGAGGGGCGGACCTACGAGCAGTACTTC. It is translated as CASNEGRTYEQYF.